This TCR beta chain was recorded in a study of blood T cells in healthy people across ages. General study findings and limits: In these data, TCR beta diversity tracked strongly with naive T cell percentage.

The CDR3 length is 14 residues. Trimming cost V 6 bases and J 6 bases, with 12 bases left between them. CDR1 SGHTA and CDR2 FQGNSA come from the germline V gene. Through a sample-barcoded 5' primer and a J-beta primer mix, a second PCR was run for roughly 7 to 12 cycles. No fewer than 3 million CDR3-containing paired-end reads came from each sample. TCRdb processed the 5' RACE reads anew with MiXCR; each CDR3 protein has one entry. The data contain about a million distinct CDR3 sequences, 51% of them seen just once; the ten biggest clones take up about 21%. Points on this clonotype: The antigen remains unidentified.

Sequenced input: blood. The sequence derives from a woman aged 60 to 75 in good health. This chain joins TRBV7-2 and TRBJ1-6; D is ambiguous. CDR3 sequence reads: CASRPPPFNSPLHF. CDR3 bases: TGTGCCAGCAGGCCCCCGCCCTTTAATTCACCCCTCCACTTT.